Listed below are T cell receptor beta chains from one sample, sequenced in a study of CD8 T cells in Susac syndrome. MiXCR, applied by TCRdb to the immunoSEQ multiplex PCR reads, yields one record per CDR3 protein. The data show about 300,000 distinct CDR3 sequences, with about 91% seen just once and roughly 0.059% held by the top ten. Sequencing used CD4+ T cells from PBMCs. Every receptor here comes from a human donor with multiple sclerosis. Both conserved end residues are part of each CDR3. The order of the fields is CDR3 DNA, CDR3 protein, D gene, J gene, V gene, clone size. A D gene is named only where the DNA matches it firmly. Clone size appears in some rows only: once, few, many, or a class for an expanded clone.

TGTGCCTGGGCTAACAGGGGAACTGGAAACACCATATATTTT | CAWANRGTGNTIYF | TRBD1 | TRBJ1-3 | TRBV30 | once
TGTGCCACCAAAGGCGGACACTCGAACACCGGGGAGCTGTTTTTT | CATKGGHSNTGELFF | . | TRBJ2-2 | TRBV10-3 | once
TGTGCCAGCACCGTGGGCATATGGGGACTAGCGGGAGGAACTTCCTACGAGCAGTACTTC | CASTVGIWGLAGGTSYEQYF | TRBD2 | TRBJ2-7 | TRBV5-6 | few
TGTGCCTGGAGTGTCTCCAGAGAGACCCAGTACTTC | CAWSVSRETQYF | . | TRBJ2-5 | TRBV30 | .
TGTGCCTCCCAACGGGGGACCGGGGAGCTGTTTTTT | CASQRGTGELFF | . | TRBJ2-2 | TRBV24-1 | .
TGTGCCAGCAATTCACAAGAGACCCAGTACTTC | CASNSQETQYF | . | TRBJ2-5 | TRBV12-3/TRBV12-4 | .
TGCAGTGCCCGAGGGACTAGCGGGAGGGCCGCAGTCAACAATGAGCAGTTCTTC | CSARGTSGRAAVNNEQFF | TRBD2 | TRBJ2-1 | TRBV20-1 | .
TGTGCCAGCAGCGGACGGGACTTCGAGACCGAGCAGTACTTC | CASSGRDFETEQYF | . | TRBJ2-7 | TRBV9 | once
TGTGCCAGCAGCTTAAGGTGGGAAGGGGCGGAGGTTTTCTTT | CASSLRWEGAEVFF | . | TRBJ1-1 | TRBV7-9 | .
TGTGCCTGGAGTATTAGTCGGACATACGAGCAGTACTTC | CAWSISRTYEQYF | . | TRBJ2-7 | TRBV30 | .
TGTGCCAGCTCACCGAGCGGAGGGAGCAACTACGAGCAGTACTTC | CASSPSGGSNYEQYF | . | TRBJ2-7 | TRBV18 | .
TGCGCCAGCAGCGAAGGACAGGGGGCGAATGAGCAGTTCTTC | CASSEGQGANEQFF | TRBD1 | TRBJ2-1 | TRBV5-1 | once
TGCAGCGTTGAGAGGAACACTGAAGCTTTCTTT | CSVERNTEAFF | . | TRBJ1-1 | TRBV29-1 | .
TGTGCCAGCTCACTAGGGTCCCCTCCCCTCGAGCAGTACTTC | CASSLGSPPLEQYF | . | TRBJ2-7 | TRBV18 | .
TGTGCCACCAGCAGAGCCCACACAGGGGGGAACTATGGCTACACCTTC | CATSRAHTGGNYGYTF | TRBD1 | TRBJ1-2 | TRBV15 | .
TGTGCCAGCAGTATGGACAGGGACACTGAAGCTTTCTTT | CASSMDRDTEAFF | TRBD1 | TRBJ1-1 | TRBV6-2/TRBV6-3 | once
TGTGCCACCATGTCCGGGGGGCTCTACGAGCAGTACTTC | CATMSGGLYEQYF | . | TRBJ2-7 | TRBV6-1 | .